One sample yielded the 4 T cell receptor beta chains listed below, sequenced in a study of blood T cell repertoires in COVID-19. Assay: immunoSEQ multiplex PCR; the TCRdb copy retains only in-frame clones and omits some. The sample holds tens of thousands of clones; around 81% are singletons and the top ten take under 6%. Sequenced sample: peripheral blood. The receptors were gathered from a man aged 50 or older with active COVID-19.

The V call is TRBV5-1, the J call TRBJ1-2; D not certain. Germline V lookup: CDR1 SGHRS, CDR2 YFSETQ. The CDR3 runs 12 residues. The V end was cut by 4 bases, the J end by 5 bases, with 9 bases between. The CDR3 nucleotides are TGCGCCAGCAGCGAGGCGGGATATGGCTACACCTTC. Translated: CASSEAGYGYTF.

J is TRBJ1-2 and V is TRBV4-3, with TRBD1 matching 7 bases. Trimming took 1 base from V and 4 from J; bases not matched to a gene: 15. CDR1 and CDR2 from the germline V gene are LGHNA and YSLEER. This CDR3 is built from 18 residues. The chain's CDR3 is CASSQAPYNQGVVYGYTF. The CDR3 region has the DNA TGCGCCAGCAGCCAAGCCCCCTATAATCAGGGGGTCGTCTATGGCTACACCTTC.

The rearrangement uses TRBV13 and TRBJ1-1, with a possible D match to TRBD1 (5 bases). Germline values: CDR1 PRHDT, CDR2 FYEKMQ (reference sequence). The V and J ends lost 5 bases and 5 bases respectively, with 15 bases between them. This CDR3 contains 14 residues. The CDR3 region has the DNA TGTGCCAGCAGCCCTAGGGGAGGGGTGACTGAAGCTTTCTTT. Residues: CASSPRGGVTEAFF.

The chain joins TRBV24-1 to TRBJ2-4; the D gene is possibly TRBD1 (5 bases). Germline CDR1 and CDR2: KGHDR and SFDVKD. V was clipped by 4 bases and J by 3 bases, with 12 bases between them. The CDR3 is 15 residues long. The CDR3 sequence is CATSDPGQGKNIQYF. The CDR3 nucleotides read TGTGCCACCAGTGACCCTGGACAAGGCAAAAACATTCAGTACTTC.